This TCR beta chain was sequenced in a study of blood T cell repertoires in COVID-19. As for the study in general: Whether acute or convalescent, the COVID-19 samples came from the United States, Italy and Spain. In each case, the material was cDNA or gDNA derived from T cells, B-cell-depleted T cells, or PBMCs.

In the study's own analysis: Nucleated cell counts were estimated from reference gene primer amplification. TCRdb keeps only in-frame clones here, not all; method: immunoSEQ multiplex PCR. The V and J calls and the clone size are those of that table, but D and trimming were determined from the DNA. The sample gives fewer than 200,000 clones, 82% of which show up once; around 7% is in the top ten. Seattle-derived patients entered the study during active infection and were followed longitudinally. The origin of this receptor is a woman in her thirties or forties with COVID-19, enrolled during active disease. Sequencing was carried out using peripheral blood.

The CDR3 DNA reads as TGTGCCAGCAGCTTGGCCCCGGGACAGGGCGGAACTGAAGCTTTCTTT. Translating gives CASSLAPGQGGTEAFF. V usage is TRBV5-4 and J usage is TRBJ1-1, with 9 bases identical to TRBD1. V lost 0 bases and J lost 5; bases outside the gene matches: 8. CDR1 SGHNT and CDR2 YYREEE come from the germline V gene (reference sequence). There are 16 residues in the CDR3.